The table lists the clone carrying this TCR beta chain with a few counts. Antigen: not known. The isolated RNA, all of it, was reverse transcribed, so expressed TCRB transcripts were what got sequenced. Produced via immunoSEQ multiplex PCR; TCRdb's table is partial and in-frame only. The sample lists roughly 310,000 clones, 11% seen once, with roughly 0.016% in the top ten. Donors underwent one heparinised blood draw, roughly 110 mL on average. This record comes from a study of beta chain features in type 1 diabetes. Study observations and caveats: Across patients, naive, central memory and Treg TCRB repertoires exhibited apparently greater similarity than was observed across healthy donors.

Germline V CDR1 and CDR2: MGHDK, SYGVNS. The CDR3 has 16 amino acids. Trimming cost V 7 bases and J 5 bases, with 24 bases left between them. This TCR was sampled from a woman aged 30 to 39 in good health. Sequences were obtained from naive CD4+ T cells from blood. V gene TRBV25-1 combines with J gene TRBJ2-7, with D maybe TRBD2 (5 bases). The CDR3 spells CASTPSGTGTTHEQYF. The CDR3 DNA is TGTGCCAGCACCCCCTCCGGTACGGGAACGACGCACGAGCAGTACTTC.